Given below is one T cell receptor beta chain in context. This sample was included in a study of blood T cell repertoires in COVID-19. Study-wide background: Whether acute or convalescent, the COVID-19 samples came from the United States, Italy and Spain. PBMCs, B-cell-depleted T cells, or T cells provided the cDNA or gDNA that made up the material.

How the authors handled the data: The authors estimated nucleated cell counts from reference gene primer amplification. Libraries were prepared by immunoSEQ multiplex PCR; TCRdb keeps only in-frame clonotypes and omits some of them. V and J calls and clone size are as listed in that table; D and trimming were resolved from the DNA. The top ten hold 1.4% of the sample, which has around 130,000 clones, almost 85% seen once. CDR3 length equals 15 residues. V was clipped by 6 bases and J by 5 bases, with 18 bases between them. Germline values: CDR1 MNHEY, CDR2 SVGEGT. The clonotype was recovered from a man aged 55 to 70 with acute or convalescent COVID-19. Sequences were obtained from peripheral blood. The chain combines TRBV6-2 or TRBV6-3 with TRBJ2-3, with D perhaps matching TRBD2 (6 bases). The CDR3 coding sequence is TGTGCCAGCAGCTCCTTCGGGGGACTGGGAGATACGCAGTATTTT. Its translation: CASSSFGGLGDTQYF.